This T cell receptor (beta chain) was sequenced in a study of blood T cell repertoires in COVID-19. About the study: Samples came from the United States, Italy and Spain, spanning acute and convalescent COVID-19. The analysed material was cDNA or gDNA that came from T cells, B-cell-depleted T cells, or PBMCs.

Germline V gene lookup returns CDR1 SGHDN and CDR2 FVKESK. V was pared by 3 bases and J by 6 bases, with 5 bases of the junction left unmatched. The CDR3 is 13 residues long. Authors' processing steps: From reference gene primer amplification, estimates of nucleated cell counts were derived. Assay: immunoSEQ multiplex PCR; the TCRdb copy retains only in-frame clones and omits some. V and J calls and clone size are copied from that table; D and trimming were computed from the DNA. The sample contains 150,000 to 200,000 clones, 81% of which appear only once. This clone showed up just a few times. The chain uses TRBV14 and TRBJ2-7, with 7 bases that match TRBD1. The origin of this receptor is a man aged 55-75 years with active or convalescent COVID-19. The sequenced material came from peripheral blood. The CDR3 DNA reads TGTGCCAGCAGCCAGACAGGGTTGGGCGAGCAGTACTTC. Its protein product is CASSQTGLGEQYF. The entire variable domain, with the rest obtained from reference TRBV14 and TRBJ2-7, is as follows: EAGVTQFPSHSVIEKGQTVTLRCDPISGHDNLYWYRRVMGKEIKFLLHFVKESKQDESGMPNNRFLAERTGGTYSTLKVQPAELEDSGVYFCASSQTGLGEQYFGPGTRLTVT.